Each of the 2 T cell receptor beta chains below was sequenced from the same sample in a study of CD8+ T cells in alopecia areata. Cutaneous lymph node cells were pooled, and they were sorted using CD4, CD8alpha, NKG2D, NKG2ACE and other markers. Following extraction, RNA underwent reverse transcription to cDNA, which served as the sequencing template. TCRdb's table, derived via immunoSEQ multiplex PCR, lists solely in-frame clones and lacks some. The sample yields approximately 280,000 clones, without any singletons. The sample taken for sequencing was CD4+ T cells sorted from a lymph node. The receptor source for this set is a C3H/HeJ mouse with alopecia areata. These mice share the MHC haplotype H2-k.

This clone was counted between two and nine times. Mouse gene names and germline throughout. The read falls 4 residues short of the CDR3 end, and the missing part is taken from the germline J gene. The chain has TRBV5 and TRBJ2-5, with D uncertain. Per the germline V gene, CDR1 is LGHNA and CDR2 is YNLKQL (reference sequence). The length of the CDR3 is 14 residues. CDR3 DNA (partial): TGTGCCAGCAGCCAAGGGGTCCAGGCGGAC. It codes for CASSQGVQAD. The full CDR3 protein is CASSQGVQADTQYF.

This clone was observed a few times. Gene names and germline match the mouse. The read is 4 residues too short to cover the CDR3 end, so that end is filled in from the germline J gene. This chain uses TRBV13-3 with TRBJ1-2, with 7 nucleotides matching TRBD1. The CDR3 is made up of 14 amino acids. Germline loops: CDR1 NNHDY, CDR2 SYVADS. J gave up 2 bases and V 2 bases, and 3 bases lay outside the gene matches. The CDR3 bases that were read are TGTGCCAGCAGTGAGCAGGGACAGAACTCC. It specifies CASSEQGQNS. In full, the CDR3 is CASSEQGQNSDYTF.